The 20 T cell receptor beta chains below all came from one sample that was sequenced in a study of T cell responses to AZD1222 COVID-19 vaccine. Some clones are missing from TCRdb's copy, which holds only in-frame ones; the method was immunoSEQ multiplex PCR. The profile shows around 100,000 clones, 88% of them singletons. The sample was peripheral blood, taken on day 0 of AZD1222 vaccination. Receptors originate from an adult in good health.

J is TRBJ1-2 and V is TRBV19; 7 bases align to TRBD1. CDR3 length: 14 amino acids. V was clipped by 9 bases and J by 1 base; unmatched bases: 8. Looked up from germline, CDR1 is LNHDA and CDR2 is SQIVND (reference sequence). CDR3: CARYRDRFNYGYTF. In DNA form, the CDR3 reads TGTGCCAGGTACCGGGACAGATTTAACTATGGCTACACCTTC.

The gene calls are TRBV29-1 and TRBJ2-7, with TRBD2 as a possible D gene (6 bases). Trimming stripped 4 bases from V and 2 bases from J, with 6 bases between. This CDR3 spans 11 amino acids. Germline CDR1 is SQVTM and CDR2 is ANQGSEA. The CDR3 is CSVGGAYEQYF. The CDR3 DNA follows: TGCAGCGTTGGGGGGGCCTACGAGCAGTACTTC.

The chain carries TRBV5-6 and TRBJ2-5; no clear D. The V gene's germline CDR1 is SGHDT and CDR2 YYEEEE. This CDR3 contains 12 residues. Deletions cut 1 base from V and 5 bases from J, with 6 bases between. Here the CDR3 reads CASSLLGETQYF. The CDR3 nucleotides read TGTGCCAGCAGCTTGCTAGGGGAGACCCAGTACTTC.

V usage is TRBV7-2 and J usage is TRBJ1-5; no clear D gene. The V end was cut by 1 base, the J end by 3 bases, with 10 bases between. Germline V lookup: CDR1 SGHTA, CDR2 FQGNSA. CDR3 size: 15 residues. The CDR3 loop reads CASSLVTTTNQPQHF. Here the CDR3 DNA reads TGTGCCAGCAGCTTAGTAACTACTACCAATCAGCCCCAGCATTTT.

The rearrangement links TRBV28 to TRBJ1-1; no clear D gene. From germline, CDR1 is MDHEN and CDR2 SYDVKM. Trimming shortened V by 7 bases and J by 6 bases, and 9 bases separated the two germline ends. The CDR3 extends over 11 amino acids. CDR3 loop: CASNLRSEAFF. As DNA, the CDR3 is TGTGCCAGCAACCTAAGATCTGAAGCTTTCTTT.

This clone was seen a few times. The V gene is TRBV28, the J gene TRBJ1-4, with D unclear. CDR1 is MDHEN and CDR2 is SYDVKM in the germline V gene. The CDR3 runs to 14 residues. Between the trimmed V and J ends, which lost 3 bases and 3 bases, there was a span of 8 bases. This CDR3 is CASSFREANEKLFF. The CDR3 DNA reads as TGTGCCAGCAGTTTCCGGGAGGCTAATGAAAAACTGTTTTTT.

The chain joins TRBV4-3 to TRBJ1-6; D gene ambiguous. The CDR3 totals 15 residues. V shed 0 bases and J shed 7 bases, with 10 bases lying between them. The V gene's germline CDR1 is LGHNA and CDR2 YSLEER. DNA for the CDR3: TGCGCCAGCAGCCAAGATAGAGGGAGAAATTCACCCCTCCACTTT. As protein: CASSQDRGRNSPLHF.

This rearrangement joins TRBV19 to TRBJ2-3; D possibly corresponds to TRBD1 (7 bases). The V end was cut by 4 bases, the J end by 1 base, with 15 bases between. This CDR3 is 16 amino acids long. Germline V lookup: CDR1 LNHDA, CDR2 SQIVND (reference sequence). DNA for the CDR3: TGTGCCAGTAGTACCGGAGGGGGCGCTGGCACAGATACGCAGTATTTT. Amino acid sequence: CASSTGGGAGTDTQYF. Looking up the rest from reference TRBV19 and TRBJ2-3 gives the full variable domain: DGGITQSPKYLFRKEGQNVTLSCEQNLNHDAMYWYRQDPGQGLRLIYYSQIVNDFQKGDIAEGYSVSREKKESFPLTVTSAQKNPTAFYLCASSTGGGAGTDTQYFGPGTRLTVL.

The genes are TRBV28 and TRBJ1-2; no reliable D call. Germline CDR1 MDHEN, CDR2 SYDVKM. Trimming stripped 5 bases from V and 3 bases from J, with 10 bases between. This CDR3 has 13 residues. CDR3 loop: CASSPALDYGYTF. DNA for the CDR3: TGTGCCAGCAGTCCCGCCTTGGACTATGGCTACACCTTC.

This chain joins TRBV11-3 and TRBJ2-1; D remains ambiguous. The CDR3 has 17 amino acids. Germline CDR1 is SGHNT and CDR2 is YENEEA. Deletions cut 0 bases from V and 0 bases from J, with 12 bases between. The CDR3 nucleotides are TGTGCCAGCAGCTTAGAGGTCGGCCGTTCCTCCTACAATGAGCAGTTCTTC. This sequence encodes CASSLEVGRSSYNEQFF.

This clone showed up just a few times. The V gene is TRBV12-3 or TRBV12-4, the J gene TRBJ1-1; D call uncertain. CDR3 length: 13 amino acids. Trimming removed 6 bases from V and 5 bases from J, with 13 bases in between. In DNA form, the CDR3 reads TGTGCCAGCAGGTCCAGTGGAAGGACTGAAGCTTTCTTT. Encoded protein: CASRSSGRTEAFF.

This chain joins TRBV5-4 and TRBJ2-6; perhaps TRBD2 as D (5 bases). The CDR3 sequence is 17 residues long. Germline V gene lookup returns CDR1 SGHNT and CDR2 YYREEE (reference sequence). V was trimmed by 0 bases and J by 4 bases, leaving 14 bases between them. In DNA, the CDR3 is TGTGCCAGCAGCTTGGGGACCCTAGCCCCCGGGGCCAACGTCCTGACTTTC. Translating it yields CASSLGTLAPGANVLTF. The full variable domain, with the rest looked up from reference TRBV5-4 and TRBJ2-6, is ETGVTQSPTHLIKTRGQQVTLRCSSQSGHNTVSWYQQALGQGPQFIFQYYREEENGRGNFPPRFSGLQFPNYSSELNVNALELDDSALYLCASSLGTLAPGANVLTFGAGSRLTVL.

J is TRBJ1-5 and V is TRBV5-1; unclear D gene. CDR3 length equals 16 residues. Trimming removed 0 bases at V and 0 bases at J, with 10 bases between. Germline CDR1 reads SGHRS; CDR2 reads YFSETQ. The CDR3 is CASSLVPSDSNQPQHF. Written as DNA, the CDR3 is TGCGCCAGCAGCTTGGTACCATCAGATAGCAATCAGCCCCAGCATTTT.

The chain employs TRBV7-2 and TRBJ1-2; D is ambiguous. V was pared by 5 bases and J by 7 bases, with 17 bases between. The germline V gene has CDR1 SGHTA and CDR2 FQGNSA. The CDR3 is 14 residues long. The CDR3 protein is CASSPSAGLSGYTF. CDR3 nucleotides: TGTGCCAGCAGCCCTTCGGCGGGCCTAAGTGGCTACACCTTC.

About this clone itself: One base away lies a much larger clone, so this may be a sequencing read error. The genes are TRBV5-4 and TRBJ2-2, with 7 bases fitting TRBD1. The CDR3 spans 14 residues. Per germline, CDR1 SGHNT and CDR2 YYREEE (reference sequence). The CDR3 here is CASSLGQDTGELLF. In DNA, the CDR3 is TGTGCCAGCAGCTTAGGACAGGACACCGGGGAGCTGCTTTTT.

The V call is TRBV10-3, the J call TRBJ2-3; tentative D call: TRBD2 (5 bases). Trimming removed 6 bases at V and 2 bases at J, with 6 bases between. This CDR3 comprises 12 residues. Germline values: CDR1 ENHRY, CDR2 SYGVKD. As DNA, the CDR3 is TGTGCCATCAGCCGGGACACAGATACGCAGTATTTT. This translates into CAISRDTDTQYF.

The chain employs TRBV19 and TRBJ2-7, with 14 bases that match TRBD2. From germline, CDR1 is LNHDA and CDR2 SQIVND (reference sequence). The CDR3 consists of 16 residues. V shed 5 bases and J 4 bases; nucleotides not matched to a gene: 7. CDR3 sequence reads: CASSFIGTSGSYEQYF. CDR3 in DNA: TGTGCCAGTAGTTTTATAGGGACTAGCGGGAGTTACGAGCAGTACTTC. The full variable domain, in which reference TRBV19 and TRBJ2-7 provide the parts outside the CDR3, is DGGITQSPKYLFRKEGQNVTLSCEQNLNHDAMYWYRQDPGQGLRLIYYSQIVNDFQKGDIAEGYSVSREKKESFPLTVTSAQKNPTAFYLCASSFIGTSGSYEQYFGPGTRLTVT.

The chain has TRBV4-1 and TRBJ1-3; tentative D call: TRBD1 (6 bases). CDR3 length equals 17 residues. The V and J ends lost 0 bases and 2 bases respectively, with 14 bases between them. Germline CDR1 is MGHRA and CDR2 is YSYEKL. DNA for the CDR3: TGCGCCAGCAGCCAAGAACCCGCGGGGGCAGCTGGAAACACCATATATTTT. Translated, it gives CASSQEPAGAAGNTIYF.

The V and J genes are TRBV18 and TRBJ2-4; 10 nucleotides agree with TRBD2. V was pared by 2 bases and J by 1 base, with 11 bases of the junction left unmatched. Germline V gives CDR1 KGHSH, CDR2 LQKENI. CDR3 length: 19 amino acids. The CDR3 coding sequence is TGTGCCAGCTCACCAGGGCCCCTAGCGGGAGCCTTCGCCAAAAACATTCAGTACTTC. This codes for CASSPGPLAGAFAKNIQYF.

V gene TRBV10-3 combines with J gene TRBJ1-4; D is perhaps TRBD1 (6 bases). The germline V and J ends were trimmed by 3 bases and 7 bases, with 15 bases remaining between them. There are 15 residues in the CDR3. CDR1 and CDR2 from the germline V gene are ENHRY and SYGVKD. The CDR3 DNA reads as TGTGCCATCAGTGAAGCGGCAGGGGCCCTTGAAAAACTGTTTTTT. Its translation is CAISEAAGALEKLFF.